This T cell receptor (beta chain) is from a study of CD8+CD57+ T cells in acquired aplastic anemia. Profiles of TCR beta VDJ and CDR3 were generated from a genomic DNA template. TCRdb ran MiXCR on the reads and lists one entry per CDR3 protein. In the table there are about 180,000 distinct CDR3 sequences, roughly half of which are singletons. Study results and limitations: Both patients and controls carried the same twenty-nine CD8+ CDR3 sequences.

By flow cytometry, patients selected for sequencing had shown an expansion of CD8+CD57+ cells. Receipt of therapy had not occurred in any patient by the time of blood sampling. The ends lost 4 bases at V and 7 bases at J; junction bases unmatched: 5. Germline-derived CDR1 and CDR2 are SGHKS and YYEKEE (reference sequence). The CDR3 totals 13 residues. Concerning this clonotype: The target antigen is unknown.

The rearrangement joins TRBV5-5 to TRBJ2-1, with 7 bases aligning to TRBD1. Sequencing was done on a sample of sorted CD4+, CD8+, or CD8+CD57+ T cells (not recorded which) from PBMCs. The TCR was taken from a human donor with aplastic anemia. The CDR3 DNA reads as TGTGCCAGCAGCGTGGGACAGATGAATGAGCAGTTCTTC. Protein sequence: CASSVGQMNEQFF.